The 14 T cell receptor beta chains listed next were all sequenced from one sample in a study of T-cell reconstitution after alpha-beta-depleted transplantation in children. It was with unique molecular identifiers that the TCRbeta library was prepared. A single record per CDR3 protein comes from TCRdb applying MiXCR to the PCR reads. This table holds hundreds of thousands of distinct CDR3 sequences, 13% found once. Sequenced material: PBMCs, mostly from graft donor cells, taken 360 days after TCRalphabeta/CD19-depleted stem cell transplant. The receptors stem from a male patient aged 10 to 17 who had a stem cell transplant for acute myeloid leukemia, so the T cells may come from the graft donor.

This clonotype was counted a few times. The V call is TRBV6-5, the J call TRBJ2-7, with D perhaps matching TRBD2 (6 bases). Between the trimmed V and J ends, which lost 0 bases and 2 bases, there was a span of 11 bases. Germline V gene lookup returns CDR1 MNHEY and CDR2 SVGAGI. CDR3 length equals 15 residues. The CDR3 coding sequence is TGTGCCAGCAGTTACTCCCGCGGGGTGACCTACGAGCAGTACTTC. This codes for CASSYSRGVTYEQYF.

This clonotype was seen at least ten times. The genes are TRBV28 and TRBJ2-1; 9 nucleotides align to TRBD2. Germline CDR1 is MDHEN and CDR2 is SYDVKM. CDR3 length: 16 residues. Trimming at V came to 10 bases and at J to 8 bases, leaving 18 bases not matched to a gene. The CDR3 DNA reads TGTGCCACCTTATTTGCCTTTAGCGGGAGTATGGATGAGCAGTTCTTC. This encodes CATLFAFSGSMDEQFF.

In its sample, this clonotype was seen a few times. For the CDR3, the DNA is TGTGCCAGCAGTGACCCACTAGCGGGAGGCTCCCGGGGCACAGATACGCAGTATTTT. Translation gives CASSDPLAGGSRGTDTQYF. The chain has TRBV2 and TRBJ2-3, with 12 positions matching TRBD2. Germline CDR1 and CDR2: SNHLY and FYNNEI. V dropped 3 bases and J dropped 1; count of bases not matched to a gene: 11. The CDR3 is 19 residues long.

J is TRBJ2-7 and V is TRBV5-1, with D tentatively TRBD1 or TRBD2 (6 bases each). CDR1 is SGHRS, CDR2 YFSETQ, per germline. V dropped 0 bases and J dropped 1 base, with 14 bases sitting between them. The CDR3 totals 16 residues. DNA of the CDR3: TGCGCCAGCAGCTTGGAAGGGGGGCAAGTTTCCTACGAGCAGTACTTC. As protein: CASSLEGGQVSYEQYF.

J is TRBJ2-7 and V is TRBV20-1; weak D call: TRBD1 (6 bases). The germline V gene has CDR1 DFQATT and CDR2 SNEGSKA (reference sequence). Deletions cut 8 bases from V and 3 bases from J, with 14 bases between. The CDR3 consists of 12 residues. The CDR3 region has the DNA TGCAGTTACGCACAGGGATACTACGAGCAGTACTTC. Translating it yields CSYAQGYYEQYF.

This clonotype has a single count. The CDR3 spells CASSHLLAGVQYNEQFF. In DNA form, the CDR3 reads TGTGCCAGCTCACACCTTCTGGCGGGAGTCCAATACAATGAGCAGTTCTTC. The V gene is TRBV18, the J gene TRBJ2-1; 7 bases are shared with TRBD2. Per germline, CDR1 KGHSH and CDR2 LQKENI. This CDR3 is 17 amino acids long. With V trimmed by 4 bases and J by 4 bases, 13 bases remained unmatched.

The table lists this clonotype with a few counts. This chain links TRBV15 with TRBJ2-5; the D call may be TRBD1 or TRBD2 (5 bases each). CDR1 is LNHNV, CDR2 YYDKDF, per germline (reference sequence). V was trimmed by 0 bases and J by 5 bases, leaving 13 bases between them. This CDR3 has 15 amino acids. The CDR3 bases are TGTGCCACCAGCAGAGATCGGGGCGCCGGGGAGACCCAGTACTTC. Amino acid sequence: CATSRDRGAGETQYF. The whole variable domain, remainder taken from reference TRBV15 and TRBJ2-5, is DAMVIQNPRYQVTQFGKPVTLSCSQTLNHNVMYWYQQKSSQAPKLLFHYYDKDFNNEADTPDNFQSRRPNTSFCFLDIRSPGLGDTAMYLCATSRDRGAGETQYFGPGTRLLVL.

The chain recombines TRBV7-2 with TRBJ2-1; 11 bases fit TRBD2. Trimming took 1 base from V and 6 from J; bases not matched to a gene: 5. The CDR3 runs 16 residues. Germline CDR1 and CDR2: SGHTA and FQGNSA. For the CDR3, the DNA is TGTGCCAGCAGCTTAGGACTAGCGGGATATTTCAATGAGCAGTTCTTC. Translation gives CASSLGLAGYFNEQFF.

This clonotype was counted a few times. The gene calls are TRBV27 and TRBJ2-5, with 11 nucleotides matching TRBD2. This CDR3 is 16 amino acids long. From germline, CDR1 is MNHEY and CDR2 SMNVEV (reference sequence). Trimming at V came to 2 bases and at J to 4 bases, leaving 6 bases not matched to a gene. The CDR3 loop reads CASSLRTSGSRETQYF. Here the CDR3 DNA reads TGTGCCAGCAGTTTAAGAACTAGCGGGAGTAGAGAGACCCAGTACTTC.

This clonotype was detected only a few times. This chain links TRBV12-3 or TRBV12-4 with TRBJ2-7; D is tentatively TRBD1 or TRBD2 (5 bases each). This CDR3 comprises 13 residues. V lost 7 bases and J 3 bases, leaving 13 bases between the germline ends. CDR3 in DNA: TGTGCCAGCAAGAGGGGCGAGGGCTACGAGCAGTACTTC. This translates into CASKRGEGYEQYF.

This clonotype was seen more than once but under ten times. This chain uses TRBV5-1 with TRBJ2-3; D is possibly TRBD2 (8 bases). Trimming left V 1 base short and J 14 bases short, with 29 bases between. From germline, CDR1 is SGHRS and CDR2 YFSETQ. The CDR3 runs 17 residues. CDR3 sequence reads: CASSLSLHDRAAGDAYF. CDR3 nucleotide sequence: TGCGCCAGCAGCTTGTCCCTTCACGACAGGGCAGCGGGAGATGCGTATTTT.

This chain links TRBV20-1 with TRBJ2-4; tentatively, D is TRBD1 (6 bases). Trimming took off 5 bases at V and 2 bases at J, with 10 bases between the two ends. The CDR3 covers 13 residues. Germline V gives CDR1 DFQATT, CDR2 SNEGSKA (reference sequence). CDR3 loop: CSAYRDTKNIQYF. The CDR3 nucleotides are TGCAGTGCTTACAGGGATACCAAAAACATTCAGTACTTC.

This clonotype was seen many times. This chain links TRBV4-3 with TRBJ2-7; D might be TRBD2 (6 bases). This CDR3 has 15 residues. CDR1 LGHNA and CDR2 YSLEER come from the germline V gene. Between the trimmed V and J ends, which lost 0 bases and 2 bases, there was a span of 11 bases. For the CDR3, the DNA is TGCGCCAGCAGCCAAGACAGCGGGTCCCCCTACGAGCAGTACTTC. The encoded protein is CASSQDSGSPYEQYF.

This clonotype was detected only a few times. The chain joins TRBV4-3 to TRBJ2-7, with 10 bases that match TRBD2. Germline CDR1 reads LGHNA; CDR2 reads YSLEER. The CDR3 is made up of 19 amino acids. Trimming removed 1 base from V and 4 bases from J; junction bases left unmatched: 16. The chain's CDR3 is CASSQAFGLAVANVYEQYF. The CDR3 region has the DNA TGCGCCAGCAGCCAAGCTTTTGGACTAGCGGTCGCCAACGTTTACGAGCAGTACTTC.